This is a list of T cell receptor beta chains from one sample in a study of blood T cell repertoires in COVID-19. Produced via immunoSEQ multiplex PCR; TCRdb's table is partial and in-frame only. There are 150,000 or so clones in the sample; about 90% occur only once, and over 0.45% lies in the top ten. Sequences were obtained from peripheral blood. These receptors all come from a middle-aged man with acute or convalescent COVID-19. Each CDR3 is given with its conserved first and last residue.

v_gene: TRBV5-1; j_gene: TRBJ2-5; CDR3aa: CASSLSGSETQYF
v_gene: TRBV7-2; j_gene: TRBJ2-2; CDR3aa: CASSFRQGAFTGELFF
v_gene: TRBV6-5; j_gene: TRBJ1-2; CDR3aa: CASSPKTGPYGYTF
v_gene: TRBV12-3/TRBV12-4; j_gene: TRBJ2-2; CDR3aa: CASSLVDGELFF
v_gene: TRBV18; j_gene: TRBJ1-1; CDR3aa: CASSPPAGVEAFF
v_gene: TRBV28; j_gene: TRBJ1-5; CDR3aa: CASRWANQPQHF
v_gene: TRBV30; j_gene: TRBJ1-2; CDR3aa: CASRSGVYGYTF
v_gene: TRBV18; j_gene: TRBJ1-6; CDR3aa: CASSAGEGEYSPLHF
v_gene: TRBV5-1; j_gene: TRBJ2-1; CDR3aa: CASSFSHPLAGVYNEQFF
v_gene: TRBV11-2; j_gene: TRBJ1-6; CDR3aa: CASSLFFSARSLYNSPLHF
v_gene: TRBV27; j_gene: TRBJ1-6; CDR3aa: CASNNPGFNSPLHF
v_gene: TRBV5-4; j_gene: TRBJ2-7; CDR3aa: CASSLGLAQTYEQYF